Below, 27 T cell receptor beta chains from the same sample are listed, as sequenced in a study of T cells in Graves' hyperthyroidism and ophthalmopathy. Researchers amplified the TCR beta CDR3 regions from RNA transcripts. A first-round RT-PCR of the TCR CDR3 used the HTBI primer set. TCRdb redid the calling of the multiplex PCR reads with MiXCR, one entry per CDR3 protein. The sample includes 700,000 or so distinct CDR3 sequences, roughly 15% of them seen just once. The sample was blood. The receptors derive from a woman aged 45-65 years with Graves' ophthalmopathy.

This clonotype was counted a few times. The chain carries TRBV20-1 and TRBJ2-2, with D possibly matching TRBD1 (6 bases). The V gene's germline CDR1 is DFQATT and CDR2 SNEGSKA (reference sequence). Trimming removed 3 bases at V and 5 bases at J, with 16 bases between. The CDR3 sequence is 15 residues long. The CDR3 DNA reads as TGCAGTGCTAGCAGACAGGAAACGCGAACCGGGGAGCTGTTTTTT. It is translated as CSASRQETRTGELFF.

This clonotype was counted only a few times. This rearrangement joins TRBV9 to TRBJ2-1, with 9 bases aligning to TRBD2. V dropped 0 bases and J dropped 6; count of bases not matched to a gene: 4. Germline CDR1 SGDLS, CDR2 YYNGEE. The CDR3 covers 15 residues. CDR3 loop: CASSVELAGLNEQFF. In DNA form, the CDR3 reads TGTGCCAGCAGCGTAGAACTAGCGGGCCTCAATGAGCAGTTCTTC.

This clonotype was observed a handful of times. The rearrangement joins TRBV24-1 to TRBJ1-2; weak D call: TRBD1 (5 bases). Germline V gives CDR1 KGHDR, CDR2 SFDVKD. The CDR3 is 13 residues long. Trimming stripped 9 bases from V and 8 bases from J, with 18 bases between. CDR3 protein: CATAGGAQLGYTF. DNA for the CDR3: TGTGCCACCGCCGGAGGGGCCCAACTGGGCTACACCTTC.

The sample holds many counts of this clonotype. The chain has TRBV28 and TRBJ1-2; D is uncertain. Trimming stripped 3 bases from V and 3 bases from J, with 11 bases between. Germline V lookup: CDR1 MDHEN, CDR2 SYDVKM. The CDR3 has 14 amino acids. The DNA for the CDR3 is TGTGCCAGCAGTTTCTCGGACCTCGACTATGGCTACACCTTC. It encodes CASSFSDLDYGYTF.

This clonotype was found many times. The V and J genes are TRBV11-1 and TRBJ2-7, with a tentative D call TRBD2 (5 bases). The length of the CDR3 is 15 residues. The germline V and J ends were trimmed by 5 bases and 3 bases, with 17 bases remaining between them. Germline V CDR1 and CDR2: SGHAT, FQDESV (reference sequence). CDR3 DNA sequence: TGTGCCAGCAGCCCCGGGGTAGGTGGAAACTACGAGCAGTACTTC. Amino acid sequence: CASSPGVGGNYEQYF.

For this clonotype: An end of the junction differs from the germline gene, which may be a read error. V is TRBV5-1 and J is TRBJ1-4; unclear D gene. This CDR3 has 13 amino acids. CDR1 is SGHRS, CDR2 YFSETQ, per germline. CDR3 residues: CASRLIAEERLFF. The CDR3 nucleotides read TGCGCCAGCCGGCTGATAGCGGAAGAAAGACTGTTTTTT.

This clonotype was recorded a few times. Here the CDR3 reads CASSLVAGYDEQFF. The CDR3 DNA reads as TGTGCCAGCAGCTTAGTAGCGGGTTATGATGAGCAGTTCTTC. The chain combines TRBV13 with TRBJ2-1; 7 positions agree with TRBD2. The J segment lost 8 bases and the V segment lost 1 base, leaving 5 bases of the junction unmatched. The V gene's germline CDR1 is PRHDT and CDR2 FYEKMQ (reference sequence). The CDR3 is made up of 14 amino acids.

This clonotype was detected many times. The V and J genes are TRBV7-6 and TRBJ1-3; D is ambiguous. The V end was cut by 4 bases, the J end by 0 bases, with 10 bases between. Germline CDR1 reads SGHVS; CDR2 reads FNYEAQ. This CDR3 is 15 amino acids long. The CDR3 region is CASSSSDFSGNTIYF. The DNA of the CDR3 is TGTGCCAGCAGCTCCAGTGACTTCTCTGGAAACACCATATATTTT.

The chain uses TRBV7-9 and TRBJ2-2; 10 bases match TRBD1. Germline V gene lookup returns CDR1 SEHNR and CDR2 FQNEAQ (reference sequence). The CDR3 is 17 residues long. V lost 5 bases and J lost 5; bases outside the gene matches: 11. The CDR3 nucleotides are TGTGCCAGCAGCCGAAAGACAGGGGGCGCGGGGACCGGGGAGCTGTTTTTT. Protein sequence: CASSRKTGGAGTGELFF.

This clonotype was counted many times. V gene TRBV7-9 combines with J gene TRBJ2-3; no firm D call. Germline V CDR1 and CDR2: SEHNR, FQNEAQ (reference sequence). Trimming removed 0 bases from V and 0 bases from J, with 10 bases in between. The CDR3 spans 16 residues. CDR3 residues: CASSLALRISTDTQYF. In DNA form, the CDR3 reads TGTGCCAGCAGCTTAGCGTTGCGGATAAGCACAGATACGCAGTATTTT.

In its sample, this clonotype was seen a few times. The chain links TRBV9 to TRBJ1-1; D gene unclear. The CDR3 totals 15 residues. V gave up 1 base and J gave up 4 bases, with 14 bases separating them. Germline V gives CDR1 SGDLS, CDR2 YYNGEE. Here the CDR3 DNA reads TGTGCCAGCAGCGTATCGAGCGGAGGGCGCACTGAAGCTTTCTTT. It is translated as CASSVSSGGRTEAFF.

The sample holds many counts of this clonotype. The genes are TRBV28 and TRBJ2-3; weak D call: TRBD2 (5 bases). Looked up from germline, CDR1 is MDHEN and CDR2 is SYDVKM. CDR3 size: 15 residues. The V end was cut by 7 bases, the J end by 1 base, with 15 bases between. As DNA, the CDR3 is TGTGCCAGCACCGTAGCGCGTAATCGCACAGATACGCAGTATTTT. This translates into CASTVARNRTDTQYF.

This clonotype was observed a few times. The chain has TRBV11-3 and TRBJ2-5, with 9 bases lining up with TRBD1. The germline gives CDR1 SGHNT, CDR2 YENEEA. The CDR3 has 17 amino acids. V dropped 2 bases and J dropped 5; count of bases not matched to a gene: 12. The CDR3: CASSLRGTGMYRETQYF. CDR3 in DNA: TGTGCCAGCAGCTTAAGGGGGACAGGGATGTATCGCGAGACCCAGTACTTC.

This clonotype was observed a handful of times. The chain combines TRBV18 with TRBJ1-1; TRBD1 is a possible D gene (6 bases). The germline V gene encodes CDR1 KGHSH and CDR2 LQKENI. V lost 1 base and J 3 bases, leaving 9 bases between the germline ends. The CDR3 covers 14 residues. CDR3 DNA sequence: TGTGCCAGCTCACCACTAAAGGGGGACACTGAAGCTTTCTTT. It yields the protein CASSPLKGDTEAFF.

Turning to this clonotype: This clone may be a read error of a much larger clone one base away. The V and J genes are TRBV30 and TRBJ1-4; D uncertain. The CDR3 runs 10 residues. Germline-derived CDR1 and CDR2 are GTSNPN and SVGIG (reference sequence). The CDR3 nucleotides read TGTGCCTGGGGTCATGAAAAACTGCTTTTT. Protein sequence: CAWGHEKLLF. Full variable domain (missing parts from reference TRBV30 and TRBJ1-4): SQTIHQWPATLVQPVGSPLSLECTVEGTSNPNLYWYRQAAGRGLQLLFYSVGIGQISSEVPQNLSASRPQDRQFILSSKKLLLSDSGFYLCAWGHEKLLFGSGTQLSVL.

This clonotype has ten or more counts. This chain joins TRBV29-1 and TRBJ2-3; D not certain. Germline V lookup: CDR1 SQVTM, CDR2 ANQGSEA. This CDR3 spans 11 amino acids. V was cut by 2 bases and J by 6 bases, with 6 bases left in between. The CDR3 region has the DNA TGCAGCGTTGAATGGGCGGATACGCAGTATTTT. This codes for CSVEWADTQYF.

This clonotype was found many times. The V call is TRBV12-3 or TRBV12-4, the J call TRBJ2-7; TRBD1 matches at 9 bases. The junction had 9 bases not matched to a gene; V was cut back by 2 bases and J by 1 base. The CDR3 is 17 residues long. The CDR3 reads CASSLILGDRASYEQYF. Written as DNA, the CDR3 is TGTGCCAGCAGTTTAATTCTGGGGGACAGGGCTTCCTACGAGCAGTACTTC.

This clonotype occurred many times. V gene TRBV2 combines with J gene TRBJ2-5; no definite D call. The CDR3 covers 13 residues. Germline V gene data show CDR1 as SNHLY and CDR2 as FYNNEI. Trimming left V 2 bases short and J 5 bases short, with 9 bases between. This CDR3 is CASSEMGGETQYF. DNA for the CDR3: TGTGCCAGCAGTGAAATGGGCGGTGAGACCCAGTACTTC.

This clonotype was counted at least ten times. The V call is TRBV7-2, the J call TRBJ1-2, with no clear D. CDR1 and CDR2 (germline): SGHTA, FQGNSA. This CDR3 has 14 residues. The V and J ends lost 5 bases and 8 bases respectively, with 18 bases between them. DNA of the CDR3: TGTGCCAGCAGCCCCCGAATATCGTATGTGGGCTACACCTTC. Translating gives CASSPRISYVGYTF.

The J gene is TRBJ2-7, the V gene TRBV7-8; D remains ambiguous. The ends were cut back, 3 bases at V and 7 bases at J, with 13 bases in the middle. The CDR3 length is 13 residues. The germline V gene encodes CDR1 SGHVS and CDR2 FQNEAQ. The CDR3 here is CASSFRPLGEQYF. The CDR3 region has the DNA TGTGCCAGCAGCTTCAGACCCTTGGGGGAGCAGTACTTC.

This clonotype has ten or more counts. The chain has TRBV29-1 and TRBJ2-7; no definite D call. Per germline, CDR1 SQVTM and CDR2 ANQGSEA. Trimming took 6 bases from V and 0 from J, leaving 6 bases between them. The CDR3 contains 11 residues. The CDR3 loop reads CSVRSSYEQYF. The CDR3 DNA follows: TGCAGCGTGCGAAGCTCCTACGAGCAGTACTTC.

V gene TRBV6-1 combines with J gene TRBJ2-6; TRBD2 matches 10 bases. The ends lost 11 bases at V and 2 bases at J; junction bases unmatched: 6. This CDR3 comprises 15 residues. CDR1 and CDR2 from the germline V gene are MNHNS and SASEGT. Here the CDR3 DNA reads TGTGCCGGACGTAGCGGGAGGACTGGGGCCAACGTCCTGACTTTC. It is translated as CAGRSGRTGANVLTF.

This clonotype was counted only a few times. The chain joins TRBV10-3 to TRBJ2-1; the D gene could be TRBD1 or TRBD2 (5 bases each). The germline CDR1 and CDR2 sequences are ENHRY and SYGVKD. This CDR3 comprises 13 residues. Trimming removed 11 bases at V and 0 bases at J, with 11 bases between. This CDR3 reads CASGRDSYNEQFF. DNA for the CDR3: TGTGCCTCGGGGCGAGACTCCTACAATGAGCAGTTCTTC.

This clonotype was observed at least ten times. V usage is TRBV24-1 and J usage is TRBJ2-5; 11 bases align to TRBD2. Germline CDR1 and CDR2: KGHDR and SFDVKD. There are 15 residues in the CDR3. V trimming: 4 bases; J trimming: 3 bases; junction bases outside the gene matches: 3. CDR3 region: CATSEGTSGEETQYF. CDR3 DNA: TGTGCCACCAGTGAAGGGACTAGCGGCGAAGAGACCCAGTACTTC.

V and J are TRBV4-2 and TRBJ2-2; 15 bases match TRBD2. Looked up from germline, CDR1 is LGHNA and CDR2 is YNFKEQ. This CDR3 spans 17 amino acids. The trim removed 5 bases at V and 6 bases at J, leaving 7 bases unmatched. In DNA form, the CDR3 reads TGTGCCAGCAGCGAAGGACTAGCGGGAGGGCCGTCCGGGGAGCTGTTTTTT. This encodes CASSEGLAGGPSGELFF.

The rearrangement uses TRBV6-1 and TRBJ1-1; D perhaps matches TRBD1 (6 bases). Germline V gene lookup returns CDR1 MNHNS and CDR2 SASEGT. The CDR3 sequence is 13 residues long. The V end was cut by 6 bases, the J end by 6 bases, with 14 bases between. The CDR3 nucleotides read TGTGCCAGCAGGCTTCAGGGGTTGGCTGAAGCTTTCTTT. As protein: CASRLQGLAEAFF.

This clonotype has a handful of counts. This chain joins TRBV29-1 and TRBJ1-2, with TRBD1 matching over 10 bases. This CDR3 is 12 amino acids long. Germline CDR1 and CDR2: SQVTM and ANQGSEA. Unmatched junction bases numbered 4, after V lost 5 bases and J lost 7 bases. CDR3 amino acids: CSVTRTGGGYTF. The CDR3 coding sequence is TGCAGCGTTACTCGGACAGGGGGTGGCTACACCTTC.